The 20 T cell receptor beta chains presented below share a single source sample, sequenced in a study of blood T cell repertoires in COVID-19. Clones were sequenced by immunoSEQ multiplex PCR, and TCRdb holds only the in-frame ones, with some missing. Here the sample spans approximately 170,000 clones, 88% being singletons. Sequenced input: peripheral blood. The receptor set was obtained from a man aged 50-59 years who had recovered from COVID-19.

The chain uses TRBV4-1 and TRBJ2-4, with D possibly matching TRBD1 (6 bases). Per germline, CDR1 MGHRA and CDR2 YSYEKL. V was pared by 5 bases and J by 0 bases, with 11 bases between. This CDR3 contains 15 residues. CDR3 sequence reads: CASSARTVAKNIQYF. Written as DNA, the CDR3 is TGCGCCAGCAGCGCCCGGACAGTAGCCAAAAACATTCAGTACTTC.

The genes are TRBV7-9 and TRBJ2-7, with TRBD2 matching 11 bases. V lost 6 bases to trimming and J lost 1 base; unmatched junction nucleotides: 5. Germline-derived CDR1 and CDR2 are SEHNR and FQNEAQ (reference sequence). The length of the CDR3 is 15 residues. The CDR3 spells CASRPTSGISYEQYF. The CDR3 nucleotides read TGTGCCAGCAGACCGACTAGCGGGATATCCTACGAGCAGTACTTC.

In nucleotides, the CDR3 is TGTGCCAGCAGCTTAACGGGTCGGGTTTACAATGAGCAGTTCTTC. This translates into CASSLTGRVYNEQFF. The chain employs TRBV13 and TRBJ2-1, with D hard to call. V shed 2 bases and J shed 4 bases, with 12 bases lying between them. The V gene's germline CDR1 is PRHDT and CDR2 FYEKMQ (reference sequence). The CDR3 is 15 amino acids. The whole variable domain, remainder taken from reference TRBV13 and TRBJ2-1, is AAGVIQSPRHLIKEKRETATLKCYPIPRHDTVYWYQQGPGQDPQFLISFYEKMQSDKGSIPDRFSAQQFSDYHSELNMSSLELGDSALYFCASSLTGRVYNEQFFGPGTRLTVL.

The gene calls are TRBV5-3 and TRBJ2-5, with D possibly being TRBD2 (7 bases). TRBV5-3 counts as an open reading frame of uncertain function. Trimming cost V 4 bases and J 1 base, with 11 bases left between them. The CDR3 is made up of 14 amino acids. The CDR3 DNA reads TGTGCCAGAAGCGGGGGGGGCCCCCAAGAGACCCAGTACTTC. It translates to CARSGGGPQETQYF.

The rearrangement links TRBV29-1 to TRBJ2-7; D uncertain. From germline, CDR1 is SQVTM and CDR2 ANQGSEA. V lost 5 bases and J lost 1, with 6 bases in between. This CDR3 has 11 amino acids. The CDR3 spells CSVHSSYEQYF. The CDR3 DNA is TGCAGCGTTCACAGTTCCTACGAGCAGTACTTC.

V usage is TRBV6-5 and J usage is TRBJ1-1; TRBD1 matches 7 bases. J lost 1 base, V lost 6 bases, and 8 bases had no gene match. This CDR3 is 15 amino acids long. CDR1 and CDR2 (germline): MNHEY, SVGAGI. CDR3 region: CASRVQGSANTEAFF. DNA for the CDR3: TGTGCCAGCAGAGTACAGGGGTCAGCGAACACTGAAGCTTTCTTT.

CDR3: CARSLVSSGRAGTNYEQYF. CDR3 DNA sequence: TGTGCCAGAAGCTTGGTCTCTAGCGGGAGGGCCGGTACGAATTACGAGCAGTACTTC. V gene TRBV5-3 combines with J gene TRBJ2-7, with 12 positions matching TRBD2. TRBV5-3 is an ORF for which the function is uncertain. The CDR3 covers 19 residues. Germline trimming cut 0 bases from V and 4 bases from J; bases unmatched to any gene: 14.

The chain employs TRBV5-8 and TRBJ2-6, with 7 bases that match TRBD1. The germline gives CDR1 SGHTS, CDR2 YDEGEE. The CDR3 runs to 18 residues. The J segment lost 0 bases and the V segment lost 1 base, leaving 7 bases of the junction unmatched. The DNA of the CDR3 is TGTGCCAGCAGCTTGCCGGGACAGCTGGTCTCTGGGGCCAACGTCCTGACTTTC. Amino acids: CASSLPGQLVSGANVLTF.

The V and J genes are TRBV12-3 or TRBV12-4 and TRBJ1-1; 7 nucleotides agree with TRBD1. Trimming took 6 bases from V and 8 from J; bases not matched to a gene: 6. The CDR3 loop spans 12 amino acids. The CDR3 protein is CASSLKDREAFF. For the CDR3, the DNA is TGTGCCAGCAGCTTAAAGGACAGGGAAGCTTTCTTT.

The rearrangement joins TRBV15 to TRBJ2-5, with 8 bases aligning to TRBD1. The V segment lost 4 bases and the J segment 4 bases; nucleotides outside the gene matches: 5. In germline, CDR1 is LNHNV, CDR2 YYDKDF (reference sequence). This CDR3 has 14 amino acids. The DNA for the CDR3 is TGTGCCACCAGCACAGGGGGCCAGGGAGAGACCCAGTACTTC. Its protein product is CATSTGGQGETQYF.

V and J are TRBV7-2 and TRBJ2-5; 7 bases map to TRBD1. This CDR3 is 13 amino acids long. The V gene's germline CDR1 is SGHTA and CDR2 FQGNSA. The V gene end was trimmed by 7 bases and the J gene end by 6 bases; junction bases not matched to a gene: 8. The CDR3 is CASTTGTVKTQYF. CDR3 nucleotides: TGTGCCAGCACGACAGGGACGGTAAAGACCCAGTACTTC.

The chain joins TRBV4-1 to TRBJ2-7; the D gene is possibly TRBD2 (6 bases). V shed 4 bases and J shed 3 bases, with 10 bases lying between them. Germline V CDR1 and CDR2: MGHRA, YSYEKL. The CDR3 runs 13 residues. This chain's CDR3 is CASSPRRDYEQYF. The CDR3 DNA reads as TGCGCCAGCAGCCCCCGGCGGGACTACGAGCAGTACTTC.

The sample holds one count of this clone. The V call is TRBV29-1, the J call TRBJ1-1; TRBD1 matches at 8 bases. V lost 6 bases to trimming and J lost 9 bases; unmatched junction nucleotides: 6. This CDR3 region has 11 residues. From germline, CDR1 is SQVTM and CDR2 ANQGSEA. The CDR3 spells CSVGTGPQAFF. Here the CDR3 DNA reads TGCAGCGTCGGGACAGGTCCCCAAGCTTTCTTT. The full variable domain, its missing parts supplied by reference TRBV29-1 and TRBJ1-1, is SAVISQKPSRDICQRGTSLTIQCQVDSQVTMMFWYRQQPGQSLTLIATANQGSEATYESGFVIDKFPISRPNLTFSTLTVSNMSPEDSSIYLCSVGTGPQAFFGQGTRLTVV.

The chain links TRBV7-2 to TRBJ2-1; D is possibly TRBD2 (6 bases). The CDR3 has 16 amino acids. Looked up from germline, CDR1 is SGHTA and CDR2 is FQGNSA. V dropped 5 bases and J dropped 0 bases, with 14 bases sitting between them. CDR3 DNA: TGTGCCAGCAGCCCCATAGCGGTGAGCTCCTACAATGAGCAGTTCTTC. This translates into CASSPIAVSSYNEQFF.

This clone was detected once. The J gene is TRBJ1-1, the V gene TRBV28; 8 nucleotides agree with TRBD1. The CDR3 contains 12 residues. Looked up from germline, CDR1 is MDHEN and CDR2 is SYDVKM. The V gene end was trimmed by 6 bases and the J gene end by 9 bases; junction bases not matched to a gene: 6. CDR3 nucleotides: TGTGCCAGCAGACTACAGGGGGGAAAAGCTTTCTTT. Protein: CASRLQGGKAFF.

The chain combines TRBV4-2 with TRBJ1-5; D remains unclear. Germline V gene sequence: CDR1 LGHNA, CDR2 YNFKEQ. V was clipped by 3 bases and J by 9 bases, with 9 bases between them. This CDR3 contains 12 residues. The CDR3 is CASSHSARPQHF. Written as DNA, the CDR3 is TGTGCCAGCAGCCACAGTGCCCGGCCCCAGCATTTT.

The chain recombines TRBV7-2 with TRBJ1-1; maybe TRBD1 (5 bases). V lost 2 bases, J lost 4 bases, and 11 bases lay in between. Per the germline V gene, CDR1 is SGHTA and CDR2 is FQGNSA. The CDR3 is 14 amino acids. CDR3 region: CASSLSGRGTEAFF. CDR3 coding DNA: TGTGCCAGCAGCTTAAGTGGGAGGGGCACTGAAGCTTTCTTT.

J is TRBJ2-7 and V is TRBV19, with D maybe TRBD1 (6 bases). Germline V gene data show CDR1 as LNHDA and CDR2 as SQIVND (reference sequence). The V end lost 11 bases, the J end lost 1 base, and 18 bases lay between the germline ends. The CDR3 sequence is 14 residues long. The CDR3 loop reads CAGPKGGFSYEQYF. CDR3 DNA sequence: TGTGCCGGACCTAAAGGGGGATTTTCCTACGAGCAGTACTTC.

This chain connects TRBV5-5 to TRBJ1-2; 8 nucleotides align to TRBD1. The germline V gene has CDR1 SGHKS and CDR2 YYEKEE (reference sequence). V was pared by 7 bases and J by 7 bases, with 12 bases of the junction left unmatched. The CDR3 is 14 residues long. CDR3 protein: CASGTHAGGLGYTF. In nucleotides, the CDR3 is TGTGCCAGCGGGACCCATGCAGGGGGCCTTGGCTACACCTTC. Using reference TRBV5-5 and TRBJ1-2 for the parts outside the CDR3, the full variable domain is DAGVTQSPTHLIKTRGQQVTLRCSPISGHKSVSWYQQVLGQGPQFIFQYYEKEERGRGNFPDRFSARQFPNYSSELNVNALLLGDSALYLCASGTHAGGLGYTFGSGTRLTVV.

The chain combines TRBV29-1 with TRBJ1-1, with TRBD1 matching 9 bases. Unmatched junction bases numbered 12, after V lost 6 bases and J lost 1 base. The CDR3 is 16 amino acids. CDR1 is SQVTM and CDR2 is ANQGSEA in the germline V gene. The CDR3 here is CSVSRRDRVRNTEAFF. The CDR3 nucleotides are TGCAGCGTGTCCCGCCGGGACAGGGTAAGGAACACTGAAGCTTTCTTT.